One and the same sample provided the 9 T cell receptor beta chains below, sequenced in a study of blood T cell repertoires in COVID-19. Measured with immunoSEQ multiplex PCR; TCRdb has only the in-frame clones, and not every one. The sample lists approximately 170,000 clones, approximately 77% occurring once. Sequenced input: peripheral blood. All receptors derive from a woman at least 80 years old with active or convalescent COVID-19.

J is TRBJ1-1 and V is TRBV2; a weak D match, TRBD1 (5 bases). V lost 2 bases, J lost 4 bases, and 11 bases lay in between. The V gene's germline CDR1 is SNHLY and CDR2 FYNNEI. The length of the CDR3 is 14 residues. The CDR3 DNA reads TGTGCCAGCAGTGAATTGGGGGGAGGCACTGAAGCTTTCTTT. It specifies CASSELGGGTEAFF.

This chain connects TRBV11-3 to TRBJ1-3; maybe TRBD1 (5 bases). CDR3 size: 13 residues. V was cut by 5 bases and J by 1 base, with 6 bases left in between. Germline assignment: CDR1 SGHNT and CDR2 YENEEA. The CDR3 protein is CASSRGSGNTIYF. As DNA, the CDR3 is TGTGCCAGCAGCCGGGGGTCTGGAAACACCATATATTTT.

This rearrangement joins TRBV21-1 to TRBJ2-7; the table's D call, TRBD2, was not checked against the DNA. TRBV21-1 represents a pseudogene. The CDR3 length is 17 residues. CDR3 nucleotides: TGTGCCAGCAGCAAGGGGAGGTTTGCTAGCGTGGCCTACGAGCAGTACTTC. This codes for CASSKGRFASVAYEQYF.

J is TRBJ1-4 and V is TRBV28; D ambiguous. The CDR3 length is 11 residues. Germline CDR1 is MDHEN and CDR2 is SYDVKM. V was trimmed by 8 bases and J by 4 bases, leaving 5 bases between them. This chain's CDR3 is CASRDNEKLFF. The CDR3 bases are TGTGCCAGCCGCGATAATGAAAAACTGTTTTTT.

J is TRBJ2-1 and V is TRBV28, with D possibly matching TRBD2 (5 bases). Trimming took 5 bases from V and 5 from J, leaving 10 bases between them. CDR1 MDHEN and CDR2 SYDVKM come from the germline V gene. The CDR3 runs to 13 residues. CDR3 residues: CASSIAGNNEQFF. For the CDR3, the DNA is TGTGCCAGCAGTATCGCCGGGAACAATGAGCAGTTCTTC.

With regard to this clone: The junction and the germline gene differ at one end; a read error may be behind it. The V and J genes are TRBV7-7 and TRBJ2-1, with 8 nucleotides matching TRBD1. CDR1 is SSHAT, CDR2 FNYEAQ, per germline (reference sequence). The CDR3 has 13 amino acids. CDR3 region: CASSQERTGEQFF. The CDR3 DNA reads TGTGCTAGCAGCCAAGAGAGGACAGGGGAGCAGTTCTTC. Together with reference TRBV7-7 and TRBJ2-1, the CDR3 gives the full variable domain: GAGVSQSPRYKVTKRGQDVTLRCDPISSHATLYWYQQALGQGPEFLTYFNYEAQPDKSGLPSDRFSAERPEGSISTLTIQRTEQRDSAMYRCASSQERTGEQFFGPGTRLTVL.

This sequence joins TRBV11-3 and TRBJ2-3, with 12 bases that match TRBD2. This CDR3 region has 17 residues. CDR1 is SGHNT and CDR2 is YENEEA in the germline V gene. V shed 6 bases, J shed 0 bases, and the junction held 7 bases outside the gene matches. The CDR3 protein is CASSSGLAGTSTDTQYF. In nucleotides, the CDR3 is TGTGCCAGCAGTTCTGGACTAGCGGGAACTAGCACAGATACGCAGTATTTT.

The V gene is TRBV5-1, the J gene TRBJ2-2, with 7 bases identical to TRBD1. Per germline, CDR1 SGHRS and CDR2 YFSETQ. The CDR3 is 14 residues long. Unmatched junction bases numbered 6, after V lost 4 bases and J lost 6 bases. In nucleotides, the CDR3 is TGCGCCAGCAGCGAGATACAGGGGTCCGGGGAGCTGTTTTTT. Protein sequence: CASSEIQGSGELFF.

This chain connects TRBV9 to TRBJ2-1; 8 positions agree with TRBD1. The CDR3 totals 15 residues. Losses at the gene ends were 0 bases for V and 8 bases for J; bases not matched to a gene: 7. Germline V gene sequence: CDR1 SGDLS, CDR2 YYNGEE. The CDR3 DNA reads as TGTGCCAGCAGCGTAGACCCCCAGGGGGCGTATGAGCAGTTCTTC. It specifies CASSVDPQGAYEQFF.